This is a list of T cell receptor beta chains from one sample in a study of T cells in Graves' hyperthyroidism and ophthalmopathy. A single record per CDR3 protein comes from TCRdb applying MiXCR to the multiplex PCR reads. Among about 400,000 distinct CDR3 sequences listed, 11% to 15% were seen once. The sequenced sample consisted of blood. All receptors come from a man in his forties or fifties with Graves' ophthalmopathy. The CDR3 runs from the conserved cysteine through the conserved F or W. D genes are given only for firm matches. Only some rows state a clone size, as once, few, many or a class for expanded clones.

V gene	D gene	clone size	J gene	CDR3 DNA	CDR3 protein
TRBV20-1	-	many	TRBJ2-3	TGCAGTTCCCGCGTAGCGGAGCCCACAGATACGCAGTATTTT	CSSRVAEPTDTQYF
TRBV9	-	-	TRBJ2-2	TGTGCCAGCAGCGTAGGTACTAGGGCCGGGGAGCTGTTTTTT	CASSVGTRAGELFF
TRBV10-3	-	many	TRBJ2-5	TGTGCCATCAGTGAGGTCGCAGATCAAGAGACCCAGTACTTC	CAISEVADQETQYF
TRBV20-1	TRBD2	many	TRBJ2-7	TGCAGTGCTAGAGGGACTAGCGGGAGCGCGGGGTACGAGCAGTACTTC	CSARGTSGSAGYEQYF
TRBV7-8	TRBD2	few	TRBJ2-1	TGTGCCAGCAGCTTGGCCCCGGGACTAGCGGCTTCATACAATGAGCAGTTCTTC	CASSLAPGLAASYNEQFF
TRBV29-1	-	-	TRBJ2-1	TGCAGCGTTGGGGGGAGCGGTGAGCAGTTCTTC	CSVGGSGEQFF
TRBV6-1	TRBD1	many	TRBJ2-4	TGTGCCAGCAGTGACGGGACAGGGGGAGAGCTTCAGTACTTC	CASSDGTGGELQYF
TRBV6-1	-	-	TRBJ2-2	TGTGCCAGCAGTCCCTTGTCTATAGGGATGAACACCGGGGAGCTGTTTTTT	CASSPLSIGMNTGELFF
TRBV29-1	-	many	TRBJ2-4	TGCAGCGTGTATAGCGGCTTAGCCAAAAACATTCAGTACTTC	CSVYSGLAKNIQYF
TRBV28	-	-	TRBJ1-5	TGTGCCAGCAGCCGACTCAGTGGCCAGCCCCAGCATTTT	CASSRLSGQPQHF